This T cell receptor (beta chain) was sequenced in a study of blood T cell repertoires in COVID-19. Sequencing was performed with immunoSEQ multiplex PCR; in TCRdb, only in-frame clones are kept and a portion is missing. The sample lists approximately 200,000 clones; roughly 89% were seen once. The age range of participants was about 18 to 89 years, with residence in about two dozen US areas. The CDR3 consists of 17 residues. Germline V gene lookup returns CDR1 SEHNR and CDR2 FQNEAQ (reference sequence). J gave up 2 bases and V 5 bases, and 9 bases lay outside the gene matches. This sequence was found in a woman aged 40 to 50 with acute COVID-19. V and J are TRBV7-9 and TRBJ2-6; 7 bases match TRBD2. The sequencing input was PBMCs or T cells enriched from blood (not recorded which). In DNA, the CDR3 is TGTGCCAGCAGCCAAGCAGGGAGGGAAGCTGGGGCCAACGTCCTGACTTTC. It codes for CASSQAGREAGANVLTF.